The entry that follows covers one T cell receptor (beta chain) sequence. V lost 5 bases to trimming and J lost 1 base; unmatched junction nucleotides: 11. The length of the CDR3 is 17 residues. Germline CDR1 WSHSY, CDR2 SAAADI. The sample is drawn from a study of PD-L1 blockade in urothelial cancer. Overall study context: Prior chemotherapy ranged from 0 to 3 regimens per patient. Blood was evaluated 3 weeks (second dose) and 6 weeks after therapy began.

Each PCR received spiked synthetic TCR analog templates. Sequencing used immunoSEQ multiplex PCR; TCRdb keeps in-frame clones, though not all of them. The data hold over 45,000 clones, with 86% observed a single time. Documented time point: pretreatment peripheral blood. The genes are TRBV10-2 and TRBJ2-1; the match to TRBD2 covers 7 bases. The TCR originated in a man in his fifties or sixties with urothelial cancer. The source material was PBMCs, sampled around atezolizumab (anti-PD-L1) treatment. DNA of the CDR3: TGCGCCAGCAGTCGCGCGTTGGCGGGAGTGTCCTACAATGAGCAGTTCTTC. Protein product: CASSRALAGVSYNEQFF.